The present entry profiles one T cell receptor (beta chain) with its context. This entry belongs to a study of blood T cell repertoires in COVID-19. Across the study: In each case, the material was cDNA or gDNA derived from T cells, B-cell-depleted T cells, or PBMCs.

Sequencing used immunoSEQ multiplex PCR; TCRdb keeps in-frame clones, though not all of them. The data contain tens of thousands of clones, roughly 80% of them singletons. Input material: peripheral blood. The sequence derives from a woman older than 75 with acute or convalescent COVID-19.

The DNA of the CDR3 is TGTGCCAGCAGCCAAGCAGGGGGAGGGGCCAACGTCCTGACTTTC. This translates into CASSQAGGGANVLTF. This rearrangement joins TRBV4-2 to TRBJ2-6, with 7 bases aligning to TRBD1. CDR1 is LGHNA, CDR2 YNFKEQ, per germline. V dropped 1 base and J dropped 4; count of bases not matched to a gene: 1. This CDR3 has 15 amino acids.